What follows are 32 T cell receptor beta chains derived from one specimen sequenced in a study of T cells in Graves' hyperthyroidism and ophthalmopathy. RNA transcripts provided the source from which TCR beta CDR3 regions were amplified. A set of HTBI primers served as the primers for a first-round RT-PCR of the TCR CDR3. TCRdb fed the multiplex PCR reads into MiXCR, producing one record per CDR3 protein. The sample includes about 480,000 distinct CDR3 sequences, roughly an eighth of them seen just once. Sequencing used blood. These receptors all come from a woman between 18 and 29 years old with Graves' hyperthyroidism.

The V and J genes are TRBV20-1 and TRBJ2-5; 12 bases map to TRBD2. The CDR3 is 14 residues long. Trimming at V came to 2 bases and at J to 5 bases, leaving 3 bases not matched to a gene. CDR1 and CDR2 from the germline V gene are DFQATT and SNEGSKA (reference sequence). CDR3 nucleotide sequence: TGCAGTGCTAGACTAGCGGGAGGGAGGGAGACCCAGTACTTC. Amino acids: CSARLAGGRETQYF.

In its sample, this clonotype was seen many times. The CDR3 DNA sequence: TGTGCCTGGAGTAGACAGACCAATCAGCCCCAGCATTTT. It yields the protein CAWSRQTNQPQHF. The chain uses TRBV30 and TRBJ1-5, with a tentative D call TRBD1 (5 bases). V was shortened by 2 bases and J by 3 bases, with 8 bases between the two germline ends. Germline-derived CDR1 and CDR2 are GTSNPN and SVGIG (reference sequence). The length of the CDR3 is 13 residues. The full variable domain, with the rest looked up from reference TRBV30 and TRBJ1-5, is SQTIHQWPATLVQPVGSPLSLECTVEGTSNPNLYWYRQAAGRGLQLLFYSVGIGQISSEVPQNLSASRPQDRQFILSSKKLLLSDSGFYLCAWSRQTNQPQHFGDGTRLSIL.

This clonotype was picked up a small number of times. The chain combines TRBV11-1 with TRBJ2-3; a possible D gene is TRBD1 (7 bases). The CDR3 covers 16 residues. Germline V gene lookup returns CDR1 SGHAT and CDR2 FQDESV (reference sequence). V was trimmed by 3 bases and J by 5 bases, leaving 18 bases between them. The CDR3 DNA reads TGTGCCAGCAGCTTTCGACAGGGAGGAAGAGGAGATACGCAGTATTTT. Protein sequence: CASSFRQGGRGDTQYF.

This clonotype was found many times. This rearrangement joins TRBV7-3 to TRBJ2-2; TRBD1 agrees at 12 bases. In germline, CDR1 is SGHTA, CDR2 FQGTGA. The CDR3 runs to 15 residues. After removal of 5 bases from V and 7 bases from J, the junction contained 5 bases not matched to a gene. CDR3 sequence (DNA): TGTGCCAGCAGCGTAGGGACAGGGGGCAACGGGGAGCTGTTTTTT. Translation gives CASSVGTGGNGELFF.

This clonotype was seen at least ten times. The chain couples TRBV7-2 to TRBJ2-3; 11 nucleotides line up with TRBD2. V lost 2 bases, J lost 3 bases, and 4 bases stayed unmatched. Germline V gene data show CDR1 as SGHTA and CDR2 as FQGNSA. The CDR3 extends over 16 amino acids. CDR3 region: CASSLKTSGKTDTQYF. As DNA, the CDR3 is TGTGCCAGCAGCTTAAAGACTAGCGGGAAAACAGATACGCAGTATTTT.

This clonotype was counted many times. The chain joins TRBV12-3 or TRBV12-4 to TRBJ2-1; 12 bases line up with TRBD2. J lost 6 bases, V lost 6 bases, and 6 bases had no gene match. The CDR3 spans 15 residues. The CDR3 protein is CASSLPGLAGNEQFF. The CDR3 bases are TGTGCCAGCAGCCTCCCGGGACTAGCGGGCAATGAGCAGTTCTTC.

This clonotype was seen ten or more times. V gene TRBV24-1 combines with J gene TRBJ2-1; 7 bases agree with TRBD2. Germline CDR1 and CDR2: KGHDR and SFDVKD. This CDR3 is 13 amino acids long. Losses at the gene ends were 2 bases for V and 8 bases for J; bases not matched to a gene: 2. In DNA, the CDR3 is TGTGCCACCAGTGATTACCGGGAGGATGAGCAGTTCTTC. This sequence encodes CATSDYREDEQFF.

This clonotype came up many times. The chain combines TRBV9 with TRBJ2-7; perhaps TRBD2 as D (6 bases). The germline V gene has CDR1 SGDLS and CDR2 YYNGEE. This CDR3 spans 14 amino acids. Deletions cut 3 bases from V and 7 bases from J, with 17 bases between. CDR3 sequence reads: CASSDHGGGMEQYF. The CDR3 DNA reads TGTGCCAGCAGCGACCACGGTGGCGGGATGGAGCAGTACTTC.

In its sample, this clonotype was seen many times. The CDR3 sequence is CASNLGRRSSYNEQFF. The DNA for the CDR3 is TGTGCCAGTAATCTTGGGCGGAGGAGCTCCTACAATGAGCAGTTCTTC. The chain uses TRBV19 and TRBJ2-1; TRBD2 might be the D (5 bases). CDR1 LNHDA and CDR2 SQIVND come from the germline V gene (reference sequence). Trimming removed 7 bases from V and 0 bases from J, with 16 bases in between. CDR3 length: 16 amino acids.

This clonotype has only a few counts. J is TRBJ2-1 and V is TRBV20-1, with 7 nucleotides matching TRBD1. V shed 6 bases and J 2 bases; nucleotides not matched to a gene: 7. The CDR3 loop spans 14 amino acids. The V gene's germline CDR1 is DFQATT and CDR2 SNEGSKA (reference sequence). The CDR3 nucleotides are TGCAGTGCCGAGTCCGGGACAGCCTACAATGAGCAGTTCTTC. Translating gives CSAESGTAYNEQFF.

This clonotype was found many times. This chain links TRBV27 with TRBJ2-7; D uncertain. The CDR3 has 14 amino acids. Trimming removed 4 bases at V and 3 bases at J, with 13 bases between. Germline loops: CDR1 MNHEY, CDR2 SMNVEV (reference sequence). The CDR3 here is CASSSTVGLYEQYV. DNA for the CDR3: TGTGCCAGCAGTTCCACCGTGGGCCTCTACGAGCAGTACGTC.

This clonotype was counted many times. The chain joins TRBV7-9 to TRBJ2-1; 9 bases fit TRBD2. V dropped 7 bases and J dropped 7; count of bases not matched to a gene: 14. CDR1 is SEHNR, CDR2 FQNEAQ, per germline (reference sequence). This CDR3 region has 16 residues. The CDR3 DNA follows: TGTGCCAGCACCCGACGCGGCGGGAGGGCCTCGAATGAGCAGTTCTTC. Protein: CASTRRGGRASNEQFF.

This clonotype was seen a handful of times. The rearrangement joins TRBV14 to TRBJ2-7, with D perhaps TRBD2 (5 bases). The CDR3 length is 13 residues. Germline CDR1 SGHDN, CDR2 FVKESK. Trimming removed 1 base at V and 4 bases at J, with 8 bases between. CDR3 loop: CASSQVPGYEQYV. The CDR3 region has the DNA TGTGCCAGCAGCCAAGTACCGGGATACGAGCAGTACGTC.

Of note for this clonotype: A much bigger clone sits one base away, suggesting this may be a read error. V is TRBV18 and J is TRBJ2-5; D is undetermined. Germline values: CDR1 KGHSH, CDR2 LQKENI. The CDR3 covers 12 residues. The CDR3, as DNA: TGTACCAGCTCCCCTGCCGAAGAGACCCAGTACTTC. As protein: CTSSPAEETQYF.

Regarding this clonotype: A much larger clone sits a single nucleotide away, making a read error possible. The chain uses TRBV7-8 and TRBJ1-5; maybe TRBD1 (5 bases). Germline-derived CDR1 and CDR2 are SGHVS and FQNEAQ. This CDR3 region has 16 residues. The CDR3 protein is CACSSQWDRGNQPQHF. CDR3 nucleotides: TGTGCCTGCAGCTCCCAGTGGGACCGGGGCAATCAGCCCCAGCATTTT.

The table lists this clonotype with many counts. The rearrangement links TRBV3-1 to TRBJ2-7; 10 bases fit TRBD2. With 8 bases clipped from V and 5 bases from J, the junction kept 12 bases outside the gene matches. This CDR3 contains 15 residues. Germline CDR1 LGHDT, CDR2 YNNKEL (reference sequence). CDR3 sequence (DNA): TGTGCCAGCCGCCCCGGACTAGCGGCTTGGGACGAGCAGTACTTC. Its translation is CASRPGLAAWDEQYF.

As for this clonotype: A read error is possible here, since a much larger clone lies one base away. This rearrangement joins TRBV7-3 to TRBJ2-1; a possible D gene is TRBD2 (6 bases). The last part of the DNA fits TRBJ2-7 better; the J call may be wrong. Per germline, CDR1 SGHTA and CDR2 FQGTGA. CDR3 length: 17 amino acids. The CDR3 sequence is CASSHRGTFGSYNEQYF. The CDR3, as DNA: TGTGCCAGCAGCCACCGGGGGACGTTCGGCTCCTACAATGAGCAGTACTTC.

This clonotype appeared many times. The rearrangement uses TRBV20-1 and TRBJ2-7, with D unresolved. Between the trimmed V and J ends, which lost 0 bases and 3 bases, there was a span of 9 bases. CDR1 is DFQATT, CDR2 SNEGSKA, per germline (reference sequence). This CDR3 has 13 amino acids. The CDR3 loop is CSARDQTNYEQYV. The CDR3 DNA reads as TGCAGTGCTAGAGATCAAACCAACTACGAGCAGTACGTC.

J is TRBJ1-5 and V is TRBV11-3; perhaps TRBD1 as D (5 bases). The V end was cut by 5 bases, the J end by 5 bases, with 13 bases between. Germline loops: CDR1 SGHNT, CDR2 YENEEA. CDR3 length: 14 amino acids. The DNA for the CDR3 is TGTGCCAGCAGCCGGGGAGGGGTTGATCAGCCCCAGCATTTT. It is translated as CASSRGGVDQPQHF.

This chain joins TRBV19 and TRBJ2-2, with a weak D call TRBD2 (6 bases). The CDR3 runs 14 residues. From germline, CDR1 is LNHDA and CDR2 SQIVND (reference sequence). V was cut by 3 bases and J by 6 bases, with 11 bases left in between. CDR3 bases: TGTGCCAGTAGTATTAAGGAGGGGCCCGGGGAGCTGTTTTTT. Its translation is CASSIKEGPGELFF.

This clonotype was observed a handful of times. The DNA of the CDR3 is TGTGCCAGTAGTATCGGGCCTGGGGCCAACGTCCTGACTTTC. Translated, it gives CASSIGPGANVLTF. The chain carries TRBV19 and TRBJ2-6; D unclear. V lost 3 bases to trimming and J lost 2 bases, with 5 bases between them. Germline V gives CDR1 LNHDA, CDR2 SQIVND (reference sequence). The CDR3 is 14 residues long.

At least ten counts were recorded for this clonotype. The chain is built from TRBV5-1 and TRBJ1-2; D is uncertain. CDR3 length: 14 residues. V was cut by 0 bases and J by 0 bases, with 6 bases left in between. Germline-derived CDR1 and CDR2 are SGHRS and YFSETQ. The CDR3 loop is CASSLEEANYGYTF. CDR3 DNA sequence: TGCGCCAGCAGCTTGGAGGAAGCTAACTATGGCTACACCTTC.

Note on this clonotype: This may come from a read error, since a much larger clone is one base off. V usage is TRBV14 and J usage is TRBJ2-7; D is unresolved. V was cut by 4 bases and J by 6 bases, with 13 bases left in between. Germline V gene lookup returns CDR1 SGHDN and CDR2 FVKESK. The CDR3 contains 13 residues. CDR3 coding DNA: TGTGCCAGCAGCCCATCACTGACCTGCGAGCAGTACTTC. It is translated as CASSPSLTCEQYF.

This clonotype was counted a few times. The genes are TRBV4-1 and TRBJ1-2; a weak D match, TRBD1 (5 bases). The CDR3 length is 15 residues. The V gene's germline CDR1 is MGHRA and CDR2 YSYEKL. Deletions cut 2 bases from V and 0 bases from J, with 10 bases between. DNA of the CDR3: TGCGCCAGCAGCCAACGAGGGGCTTCTAACTATGGCTACACCTTC. Translated: CASSQRGASNYGYTF.

The sample holds many counts of this clonotype. V is TRBV6-5 and J is TRBJ2-3; no clear D gene. The CDR3 is 16 amino acids. V was pared by 2 bases and J by 1 base, with 13 bases between. The germline V gene has CDR1 MNHEY and CDR2 SVGAGI. The CDR3 protein is CASSYDGDGRTDTQYF. The CDR3 nucleotides read TGTGCCAGCAGTTACGACGGCGATGGGCGCACAGATACGCAGTATTTT.

The V and J genes are TRBV10-1 and TRBJ2-3; 7 bases are shared with TRBD2. With V trimmed by 7 bases and J by 0 bases, 16 bases remained unmatched. CDR1 is WNHNN, CDR2 SYGVQD, per germline (reference sequence). The CDR3 loop spans 18 amino acids. CDR3 bases: TGCGCCAGCACCGAGGGGAAGCGGGATCTAACTAGCACAGATACGCAGTATTTT. Amino acid sequence: CASTEGKRDLTSTDTQYF.

This chain links TRBV9 with TRBJ2-7; 7 nucleotides align to TRBD2. Germline CDR1 SGDLS, CDR2 YYNGEE. The CDR3 sequence is 13 residues long. After removal of 0 bases from V and 5 bases from J, the junction contained 2 bases not matched to a gene. The CDR3 DNA is TGTGCCAGCAGCGTAGACGGGGGGAACGAGCAGTACTTC. Translation: CASSVDGGNEQYF.

This clonotype was detected many times. The chain has TRBV29-1 and TRBJ2-5; 15 nucleotides line up with TRBD2. The ends lost 1 base at V and 4 bases at J; junction bases unmatched: 4. In germline, CDR1 is SQVTM, CDR2 ANQGSEA. The CDR3 runs to 16 residues. The CDR3 nucleotides are TGCAGCGTTGAAGGTGGACTAGCGGGAGGGATAGAGACCCAGTACTTC. Protein: CSVEGGLAGGIETQYF.

A single count supports this clonotype. The chain joins TRBV25-1 to TRBJ2-2; a possible D gene is TRBD1 (6 bases). CDR3 length equals 16 residues. Germline V CDR1 and CDR2: MGHDK, SYGVNS. Between the trimmed V and J ends, which lost 7 bases and 0 bases, there was a span of 15 bases. CDR3 nucleotides: TGTGCCAGCACCGGTTGGACAGTCCCGAACACCGGGGAGCTGTTTTTT. It yields the protein CASTGWTVPNTGELFF.

This sequence joins TRBV3-1 and TRBJ2-1, with 16 bases lining up with TRBD2. The CDR3 totals 16 residues. Germline V lookup: CDR1 LGHDT, CDR2 YNNKEL (reference sequence). Losses at the gene ends were 4 bases for V and 8 bases for J; bases not matched to a gene: 5. Here the CDR3 reads CASSPGTSGRGDEQFF. The CDR3 DNA is TGTGCCAGCAGCCCTGGGACTAGCGGGAGGGGCGATGAGCAGTTCTTC.

Concerning this clonotype: A clone one base away is much larger, so this may be a read error. This chain links TRBV5-1 with TRBJ1-4; 7 bases align to TRBD1. CDR1 and CDR2 from the germline V gene are SGHRS and YFSETQ. The CDR3 runs 13 residues. The CDR3 DNA reads TGCGCCAGCAGCCTACAGGGGAATGAAAAACTGCTTTTT. Encoded protein: CASSLQGNEKLLF.

This chain links TRBV9 with TRBJ2-5; D uncertain. V lost 1 base and J lost 0, with 4 bases in between. Germline V gene sequence: CDR1 SGDLS, CDR2 YYNGEE. The CDR3 loop spans 13 amino acids. CDR3 sequence: CASSVRNQETQYF. The CDR3 DNA reads as TGTGCCAGCAGCGTAAGGAACCAAGAGACCCAGTACTTC.